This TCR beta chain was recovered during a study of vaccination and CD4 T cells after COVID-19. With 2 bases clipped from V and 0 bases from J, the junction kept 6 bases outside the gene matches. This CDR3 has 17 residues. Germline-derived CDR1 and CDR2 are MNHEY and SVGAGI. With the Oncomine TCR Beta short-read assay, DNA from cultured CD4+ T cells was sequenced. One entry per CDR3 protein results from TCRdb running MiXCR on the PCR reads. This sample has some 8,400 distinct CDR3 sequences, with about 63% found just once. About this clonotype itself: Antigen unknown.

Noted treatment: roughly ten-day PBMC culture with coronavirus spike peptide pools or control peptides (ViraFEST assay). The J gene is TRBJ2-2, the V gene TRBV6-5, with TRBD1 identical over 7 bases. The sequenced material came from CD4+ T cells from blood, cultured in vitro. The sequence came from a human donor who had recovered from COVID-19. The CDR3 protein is CASSYQYDRANTGELFF. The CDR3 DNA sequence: TGTGCCAGCAGTTACCAATACGACAGGGCGAACACCGGGGAGCTGTTTTTT.